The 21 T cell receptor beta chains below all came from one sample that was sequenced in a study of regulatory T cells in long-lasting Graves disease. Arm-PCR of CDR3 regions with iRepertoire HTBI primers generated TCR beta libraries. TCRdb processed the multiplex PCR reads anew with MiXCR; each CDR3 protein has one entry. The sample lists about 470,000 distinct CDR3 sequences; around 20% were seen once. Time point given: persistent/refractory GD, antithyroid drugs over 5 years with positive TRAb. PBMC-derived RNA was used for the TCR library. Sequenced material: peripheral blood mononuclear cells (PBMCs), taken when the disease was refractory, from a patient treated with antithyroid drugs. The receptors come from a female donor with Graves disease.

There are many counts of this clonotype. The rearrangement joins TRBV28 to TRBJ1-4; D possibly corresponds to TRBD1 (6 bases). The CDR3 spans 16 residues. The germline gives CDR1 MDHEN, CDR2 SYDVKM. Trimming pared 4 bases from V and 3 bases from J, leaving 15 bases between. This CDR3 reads CASSYRQGLANEKLFF. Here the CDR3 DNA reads TGTGCCAGCAGTTACCGGCAGGGGCTCGCTAATGAAAAACTGTTTTTT.

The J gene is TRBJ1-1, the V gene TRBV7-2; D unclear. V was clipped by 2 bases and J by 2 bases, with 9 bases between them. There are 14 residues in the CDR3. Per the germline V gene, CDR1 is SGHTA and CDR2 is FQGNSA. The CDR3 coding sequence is TGTGCCAGCAGCTTACCAGGCTCTAACACTGAAGCTTTCTTT. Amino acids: CASSLPGSNTEAFF.

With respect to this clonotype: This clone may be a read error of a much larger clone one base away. The CDR3 region has the DNA TGTGCCAGCAGCGAGTCCATGGCCTCCTACGAGCAGTACTTC. Translated: CASSESMASYEQYF. The chain uses TRBV7-8 and TRBJ2-7, with D uncertain. Germline CDR1 reads SGHVS; CDR2 reads FQNEAQ. The CDR3 consists of 14 residues. Trimming removed 5 bases from V and 0 bases from J, with 11 bases in between. The full variable domain, in which reference TRBV7-8 and TRBJ2-7 provide the parts outside the CDR3, is GAGVSQSPRYKVAKRGQDVALRCDPISGHVSLFWYQQALGQGPEFLTYFQNEAQLDKSGLPSDRFFAERPEGSVSTLKIQRTQQEDSAVYLCASSESMASYEQYFGPGTRLTVT.

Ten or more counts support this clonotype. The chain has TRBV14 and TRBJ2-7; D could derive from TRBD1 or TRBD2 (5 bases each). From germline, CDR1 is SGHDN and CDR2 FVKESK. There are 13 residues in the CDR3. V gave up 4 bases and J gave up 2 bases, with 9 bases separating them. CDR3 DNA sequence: TGTGCCAGCAGCCGGGGGTTTGCCTACGAGCAGTACTTC. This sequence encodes CASSRGFAYEQYF. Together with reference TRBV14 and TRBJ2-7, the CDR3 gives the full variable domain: EAGVTQFPSHSVIEKGQTVTLRCDPISGHDNLYWYRRVMGKEIKFLLHFVKESKQDESGMPNNRFLAERTGGTYSTLKVQPAELEDSGVYFCASSRGFAYEQYFGPGTRLTVT.

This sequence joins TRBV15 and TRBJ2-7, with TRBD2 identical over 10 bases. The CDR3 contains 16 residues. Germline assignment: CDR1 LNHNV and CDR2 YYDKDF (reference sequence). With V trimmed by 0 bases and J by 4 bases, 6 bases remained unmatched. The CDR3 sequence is CATSRDQGLAVYEQYF. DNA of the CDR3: TGTGCCACCAGCAGAGATCAAGGACTAGCGGTGTACGAGCAGTACTTC.

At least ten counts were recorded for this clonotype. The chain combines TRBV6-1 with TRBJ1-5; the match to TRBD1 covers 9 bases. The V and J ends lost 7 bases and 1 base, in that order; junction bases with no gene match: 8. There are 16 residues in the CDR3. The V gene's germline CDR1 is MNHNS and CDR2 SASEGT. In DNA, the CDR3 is TGTGCCAGCAACCGCTACGGACAGGGGAGCAATCAGCCCCAGCATTTT. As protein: CASNRYGQGSNQPQHF.

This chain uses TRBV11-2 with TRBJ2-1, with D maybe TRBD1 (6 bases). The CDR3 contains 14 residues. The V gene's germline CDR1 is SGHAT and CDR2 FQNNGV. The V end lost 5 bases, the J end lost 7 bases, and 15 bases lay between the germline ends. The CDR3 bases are TGTGCCAGCAGCCCGAAAGGGGGATTGAATGAGCAGTTCTTC. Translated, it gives CASSPKGGLNEQFF.

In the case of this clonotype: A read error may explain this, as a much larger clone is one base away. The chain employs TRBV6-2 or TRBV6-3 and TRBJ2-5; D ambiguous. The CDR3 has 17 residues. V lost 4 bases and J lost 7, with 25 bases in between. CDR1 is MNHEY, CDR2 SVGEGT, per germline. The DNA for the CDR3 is TGTGCCAGCAGTTTCCCGAGCTGGGCCTCCGACCGAGGGACCCAGTACTTC. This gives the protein CASSFPSWASDRGTQYF.

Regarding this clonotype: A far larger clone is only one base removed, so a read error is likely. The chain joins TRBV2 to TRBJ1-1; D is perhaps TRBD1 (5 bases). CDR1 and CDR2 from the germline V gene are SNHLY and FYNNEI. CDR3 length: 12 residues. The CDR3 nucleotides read TGTGCCAGCAGCCCAGAGGACACTGAAACTTTCTTT. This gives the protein CASSPEDTETFF.

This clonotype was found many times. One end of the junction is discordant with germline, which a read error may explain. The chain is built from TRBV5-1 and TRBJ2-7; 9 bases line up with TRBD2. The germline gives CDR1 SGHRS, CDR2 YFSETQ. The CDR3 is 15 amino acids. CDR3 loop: CASSLGLASSYEQYF. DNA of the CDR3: TGTGCCAGCAGTCTCGGACTAGCGAGTTCCTACGAGCAGTACTTC.

The CDR3 nucleotides are TGTGCCAGCAGCCTAGCCGGGGGGAGCCAGCATTTT. Its protein is CASSLAGGSQHF. This chain joins TRBV6-2 or TRBV6-3 and TRBJ1-5, with D perhaps TRBD1 (5 bases). Trimming removed 6 bases from V and 12 bases from J, with 15 bases in between. Germline CDR1 reads MNHEY; CDR2 reads SVGEGT. The CDR3 has 12 amino acids.

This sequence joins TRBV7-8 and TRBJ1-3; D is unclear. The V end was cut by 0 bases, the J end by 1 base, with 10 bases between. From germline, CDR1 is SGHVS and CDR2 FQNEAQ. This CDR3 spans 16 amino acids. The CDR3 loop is CASSLARLGSGNTIYF. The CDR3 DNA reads TGTGCCAGCAGCTTAGCGCGGTTGGGGTCTGGAAACACCATATATTTT.

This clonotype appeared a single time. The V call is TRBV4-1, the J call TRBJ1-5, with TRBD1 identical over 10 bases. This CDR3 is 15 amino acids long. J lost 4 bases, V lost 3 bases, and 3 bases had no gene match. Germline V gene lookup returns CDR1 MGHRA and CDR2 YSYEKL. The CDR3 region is CASSHRQGANQPQHF. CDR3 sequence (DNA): TGCGCCAGCAGCCATCGACAGGGGGCGAATCAGCCCCAGCATTTT.

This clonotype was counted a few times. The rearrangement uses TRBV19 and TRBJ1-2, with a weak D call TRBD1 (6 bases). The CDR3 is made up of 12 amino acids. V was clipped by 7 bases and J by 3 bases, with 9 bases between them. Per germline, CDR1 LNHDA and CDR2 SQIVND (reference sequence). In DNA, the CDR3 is TGTGCCAGTAAGGGGGAGGACTATGGCTACACCTTC. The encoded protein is CASKGEDYGYTF.

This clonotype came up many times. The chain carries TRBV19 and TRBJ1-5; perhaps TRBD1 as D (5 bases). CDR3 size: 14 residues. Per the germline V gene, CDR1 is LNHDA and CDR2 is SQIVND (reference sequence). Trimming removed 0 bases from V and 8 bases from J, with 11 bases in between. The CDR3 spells CASSIDRRGKPQHF. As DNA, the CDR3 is TGTGCCAGTAGTATAGATCGGAGGGGCAAGCCCCAGCATTTT.

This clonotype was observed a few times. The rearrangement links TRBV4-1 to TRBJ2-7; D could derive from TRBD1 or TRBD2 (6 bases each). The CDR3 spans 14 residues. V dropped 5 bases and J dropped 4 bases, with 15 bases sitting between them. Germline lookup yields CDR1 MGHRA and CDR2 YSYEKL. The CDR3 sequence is CASSSNRGGYEQYF. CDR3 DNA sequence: TGCGCCAGCAGCTCTAACAGAGGGGGGTACGAGCAGTACTTC.

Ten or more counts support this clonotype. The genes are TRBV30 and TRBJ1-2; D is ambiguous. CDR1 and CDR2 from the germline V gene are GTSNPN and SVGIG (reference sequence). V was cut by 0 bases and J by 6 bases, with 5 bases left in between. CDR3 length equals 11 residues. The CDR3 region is CAWSVRDGYTF. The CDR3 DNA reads TGTGCCTGGAGTGTGCGGGATGGCTACACCTTC.

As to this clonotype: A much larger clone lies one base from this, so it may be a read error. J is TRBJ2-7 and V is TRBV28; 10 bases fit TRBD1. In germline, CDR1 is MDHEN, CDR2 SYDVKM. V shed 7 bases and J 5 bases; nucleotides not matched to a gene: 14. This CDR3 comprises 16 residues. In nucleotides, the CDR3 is TGTGCCAGCAACAGGAGGGCCGGGACAGGGGAAAACGAGCAGTACTTC. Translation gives CASNRRAGTGENEQYF.

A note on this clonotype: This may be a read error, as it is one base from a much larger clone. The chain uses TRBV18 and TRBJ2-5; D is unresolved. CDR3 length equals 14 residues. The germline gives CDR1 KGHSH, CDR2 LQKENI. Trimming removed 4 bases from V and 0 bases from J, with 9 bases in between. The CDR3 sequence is CASSQVGDQETQYF. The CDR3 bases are TGTGCCAGCTCACAGGTAGGAGACCAAGAGACCCAGTACTTC.

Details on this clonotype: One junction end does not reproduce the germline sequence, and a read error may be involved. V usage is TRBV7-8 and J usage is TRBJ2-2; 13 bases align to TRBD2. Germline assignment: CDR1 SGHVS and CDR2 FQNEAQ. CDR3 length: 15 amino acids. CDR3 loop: CASSGTSGATGELLF. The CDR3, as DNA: TGTGCCAGCAGCGGGACTAGCGGGGCCACCGGGGAGCTGCTTTTT.

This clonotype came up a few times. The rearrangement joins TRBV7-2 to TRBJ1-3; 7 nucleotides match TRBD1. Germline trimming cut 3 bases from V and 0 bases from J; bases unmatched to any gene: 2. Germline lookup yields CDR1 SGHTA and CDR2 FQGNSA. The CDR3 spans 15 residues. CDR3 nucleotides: TGTGCCAGCAGCTTGGGACAGTACTCTGGAAACACCATATATTTT. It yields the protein CASSLGQYSGNTIYF.